A single sample gave rise to the 16 T cell receptor beta chains below, sequenced in a study of blood T cell repertoires in COVID-19. TCRdb's copy holds only in-frame clones and misses some; the assay was immunoSEQ multiplex PCR. The sample lists 200,000 to 300,000 clones; 85% to 95% were seen once. Sequencing was done on a sample of peripheral blood. These receptors all stem from a man aged 25-45 years with COVID-19, enrolled during active disease.

V is TRBV7-6 and J is TRBJ1-2; TRBD1 matches at 11 bases. The junction had 6 bases not matched to a gene; V was cut back by 2 bases and J by 4 bases. This CDR3 is built from 16 residues. CDR1 SGHVS and CDR2 FNYEAQ come from the germline V gene. In DNA form, the CDR3 reads TGTGCCAGCAGCTTAAGGCACGGGACAGGGGGCTATGGCTACACCTTC. This translates into CASSLRHGTGGYGYTF.

In this sample, this clone turned up once. This rearrangement joins TRBV5-4 to TRBJ1-2; D is unclear. CDR3 length: 13 residues. Trimming shortened V by 6 bases and J by 4 bases, and 13 bases separated the two germline ends. Germline CDR1 reads SGHNT; CDR2 reads YYREEE (reference sequence). CDR3 bases: TGTGCCAGCAAGCCCTCCGGGGTCTATGGCTACACCTTC. Amino acid sequence: CASKPSGVYGYTF.

The rearrangement uses TRBV19 and TRBJ1-2; no clear D gene. Germline values: CDR1 LNHDA, CDR2 SQIVND (reference sequence). The CDR3 totals 16 residues. V shed 7 bases and J shed 8 bases, with 26 bases lying between them. The CDR3 sequence is CASTVYSAHLSEGYTF. CDR3 in DNA: TGTGCCAGTACAGTCTACTCGGCTCATCTTTCGGAGGGCTACACCTTC. The full variable domain, in which reference TRBV19 and TRBJ1-2 provide the parts outside the CDR3, is DGGITQSPKYLFRKEGQNVTLSCEQNLNHDAMYWYRQDPGQGLRLIYYSQIVNDFQKGDIAEGYSVSREKKESFPLTVTSAQKNPTAFYLCASTVYSAHLSEGYTFGSGTRLTVV.

The CDR3 loop reads CASSTDRGAAYEQYF. The CDR3 coding sequence is TGTGCCAGCAGCACAGACAGGGGAGCGGCCTACGAGCAGTACTTC. The chain carries TRBV7-9 and TRBJ2-7, with TRBD1 matching 8 bases. The V and J ends lost 5 bases and 2 bases, in that order; junction bases with no gene match: 8. CDR1 and CDR2 (germline): SEHNR, FQNEAQ (reference sequence). This CDR3 contains 15 residues.

This clone was counted a single time. This rearrangement joins TRBV4-1 to TRBJ1-5; 9 bases line up with TRBD1. Looked up from germline, CDR1 is MGHRA and CDR2 is YSYEKL. The trim removed 4 bases at V and 7 bases at J, leaving 8 bases unmatched. There are 15 residues in the CDR3. The CDR3 loop reads CASSPEDRGGQPQHF. The CDR3 DNA is TGCGCCAGCAGCCCGGAGGACAGGGGTGGGCAGCCCCAGCATTTT.

This clone appeared a few times. The chain carries TRBV12-3 or TRBV12-4 and TRBJ1-2; TRBD1 is a possible D gene (5 bases). V lost 6 bases and J 9 bases, leaving 14 bases between the germline ends. This CDR3 comprises 12 residues. The CDR3 coding sequence is TGTGCCAGCAGCCCCTTGGGGCATCGCTACACCTTC. Protein sequence: CASSPLGHRYTF.

CDR3 nucleotide sequence: TGTGCCAGCAGCCAAGCGGACAGACCTTATGGCTACACCTTC. Translated: CASSQADRPYGYTF. This rearrangement joins TRBV3-1 (or the pseudogene TRBV3-2) to TRBJ1-2; tentatively, D is TRBD1 (6 bases). CDR3 size: 14 residues. Between the trimmed V and J ends, which lost 1 base and 5 bases, there was a span of 11 bases. The germline V gene has CDR1 LGHDT and CDR2 YNNKEL (reference sequence).

The sample holds one count of this clone. The junction differs from germline at one of its ends, possibly a read error. This chain uses TRBV6-5 with TRBJ1-6; TRBD1 agrees at 10 bases. The CDR3 spans 13 residues. Germline CDR1 reads MNHEY; CDR2 reads SVGAGI. CDR3 bases: TGTGCCACCAGTTCGGGACAGGGGACACCCCTCCACTTT. Protein: CATSSGQGTPLHF.

This clone has a handful of counts. In the same sample, other DNA sequences code for this CDR3. The J gene is TRBJ1-2, the V gene TRBV5-1; a weak D match, TRBD1 (6 bases). Germline CDR1 is SGHRS and CDR2 is YFSETQ. Trimming took 4 bases from V and 4 from J, leaving 8 bases between them. The CDR3 has 12 residues. Here the CDR3 reads CASSLDSYGYTF. Here the CDR3 DNA reads TGCGCCAGCAGCCTGGACAGCTATGGCTACACCTTC.

This sequence joins TRBV11-2 and TRBJ1-4, with 7 nucleotides matching TRBD1. CDR3 length: 14 amino acids. Germline CDR1 reads SGHAT; CDR2 reads FQNNGV. V was pared by 3 bases and J by 4 bases, with 2 bases of the junction left unmatched. The CDR3 region is CASSLGTVNEKLFF. The CDR3 DNA reads TGTGCCAGCAGCTTGGGGACAGTTAATGAAAAACTGTTTTTT.

Here the CDR3 reads CASSPQTSSGNTIYF. CDR3 in DNA: TGTGCCAGCTCACCACAAACTTCCTCTGGAAACACCATATATTTT. V and J are TRBV18 and TRBJ1-3; D gene ambiguous. Germline V gene data show CDR1 as KGHSH and CDR2 as LQKENI. The CDR3 covers 15 residues. V lost 1 base to trimming and J lost 0 bases, with 7 bases between them.

The chain links TRBV6-5 to TRBJ2-2, with TRBD1 identical over 10 bases. The CDR3 length is 15 residues. Germline V lookup: CDR1 MNHEY, CDR2 SVGAGI. V was pared by 6 bases and J by 6 bases, with 7 bases of the junction left unmatched. The CDR3 here is CASRFRQGASGELFF. CDR3 nucleotides: TGTGCCAGCAGATTCCGACAGGGGGCGTCCGGGGAGCTGTTTTTT.

This clone was seen just once. The genes are TRBV11-2 and TRBJ1-2; TRBD1 aligns across 7 bases. Germline CDR1 is SGHAT and CDR2 is FQNNGV. This CDR3 is 18 amino acids long. Trimming at V came to 4 bases and at J to 1 base, leaving 15 bases not matched to a gene. CDR3 protein: CASSSNRGPEPFNYGYTF. CDR3 coding DNA: TGTGCCAGCAGCTCAAACAGGGGACCCGAACCCTTTAACTATGGCTACACCTTC.

The genes are TRBV3-1 (or the pseudogene TRBV3-2) and TRBJ2-7; D is uncertain. CDR3 length: 14 residues. The V gene's germline CDR1 is LGHDT and CDR2 YNNKEL (reference sequence). Between the trimmed V and J ends, which lost 4 bases and 4 bases, there was a span of 14 bases. The CDR3 reads CASSPDTTTYEQYF. CDR3 nucleotides: TGTGCCAGCAGCCCCGACACGACAACTTACGAGCAGTACTTC.

The chain is built from TRBV28 and TRBJ1-6; TRBD1 agrees at 7 bases. Losses at the gene ends were 5 bases for V and 4 bases for J; bases not matched to a gene: 11. Germline CDR1 reads MDHEN; CDR2 reads SYDVKM. The CDR3 contains 17 residues. The CDR3 DNA reads TGTGCCAGCAGTACAAGGGACAGTTGGGGATATAATTCACCCCTCCACTTT. Its protein product is CASSTRDSWGYNSPLHF.

This sequence joins TRBV5-1 and TRBJ2-5, with TRBD2 matching 8 bases. The length of the CDR3 is 16 residues. The V segment lost 5 bases and the J segment 5 bases; nucleotides outside the gene matches: 14. Germline CDR1 reads SGHRS; CDR2 reads YFSETQ. The CDR3 is CASSISGGRGWETQYF. The CDR3 DNA is TGCGCCAGCAGTATTTCGGGGGGGCGAGGCTGGGAGACCCAGTACTTC. Based on the CDR3 plus reference TRBV5-1 and TRBJ2-5, the full variable domain is KAGVTQTPRYLIKTRGQQVTLSCSPISGHRSVSWYQQTPGQGLQFLFEYFSETQRNKGNFPGRFSGRQFSNSRSEMNVSTLELGDSALYLCASSISGGRGWETQYFGPGTRLLVL.